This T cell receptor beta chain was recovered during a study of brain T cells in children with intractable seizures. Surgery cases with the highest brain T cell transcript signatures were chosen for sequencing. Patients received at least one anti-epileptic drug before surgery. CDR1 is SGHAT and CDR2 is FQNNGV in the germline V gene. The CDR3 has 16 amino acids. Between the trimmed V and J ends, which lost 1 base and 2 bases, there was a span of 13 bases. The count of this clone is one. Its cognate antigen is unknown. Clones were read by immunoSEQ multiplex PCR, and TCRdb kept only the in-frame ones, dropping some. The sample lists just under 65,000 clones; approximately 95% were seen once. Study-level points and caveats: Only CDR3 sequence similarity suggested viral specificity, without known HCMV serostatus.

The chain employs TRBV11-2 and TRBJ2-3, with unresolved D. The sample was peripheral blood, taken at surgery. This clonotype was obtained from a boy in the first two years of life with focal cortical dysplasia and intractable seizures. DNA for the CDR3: TGTGCCAGCAGCTTAGGGTCAGGACCGACCACAGATACGCAGTATTTT. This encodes CASSLGSGPTTDTQYF. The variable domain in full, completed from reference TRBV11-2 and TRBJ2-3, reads EAGVAQSPRYKIIEKRQSVAFWCNPISGHATLYWYQQILGQGPKLLIQFQNNGVVDDSQLPKDRFSAERLKGVDSTLKIQPAKLEDSAVYLCASSLGSGPTTDTQYFGPGTRLTVL.